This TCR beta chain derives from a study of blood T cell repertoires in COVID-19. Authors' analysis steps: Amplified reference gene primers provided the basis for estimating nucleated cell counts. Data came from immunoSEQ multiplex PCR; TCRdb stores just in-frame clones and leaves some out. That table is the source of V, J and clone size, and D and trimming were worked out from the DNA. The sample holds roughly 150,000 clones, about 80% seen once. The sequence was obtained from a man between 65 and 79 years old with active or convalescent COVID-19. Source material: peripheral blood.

CDR3 bases: TGTGCCAGCAGTGACAGGAGGAAGGCTTACAATGAGCAGTTCTTC. It codes for CASSDRRKAYNEQFF. This chain connects TRBV6-2 or TRBV6-3 to TRBJ2-1; D may be TRBD1 (6 bases). The CDR3 has 15 amino acids. V lost 5 bases to trimming and J lost 4 bases, with 15 bases between them. Germline V lookup: CDR1 MNHEY, CDR2 SVGEGT.